These 32 T cell receptor beta chains were sequenced from one sample in a study of T cells in localized non-small cell lung cancer. Here immunoSEQ multiplex PCR was the method, and the copy in TCRdb shows in-frame clones only, minus some. This repertoire shows about 92,000 clones, around 90% found once; its top ten account for about 4%. The sequences come from PBMCs, collected before any cancer treatment. All receptors derive from a woman between 35 and 70 years old with stage II squamous cell lung carcinoma.

The rearrangement links TRBV5-8 to TRBJ2-7, with a tentative D call TRBD1 (5 bases). The CDR3 totals 14 residues. The V gene lost 0 bases and the J gene lost 2 bases, with 9 bases spanning the gap. CDR1 and CDR2 from the germline V gene are SGHTS and YDEGEE. CDR3 in amino acids: CASSLGQGPYEQYF. CDR3 nucleotides: TGTGCCAGCAGCTTGGGCCAGGGCCCCTACGAGCAGTACTTC. The variable domain in full, with the rest retrieved from reference TRBV5-8 and TRBJ2-7, is EAGVTQSPTHLIKTRGQQATLRCSPISGHTSVYWYQQALGLGLQFLLWYDEGEERNRGNFPPRFSGRQFPNYSSELNVNALELEDSALYLCASSLGQGPYEQYFGPGTRLTVT.

The genes are TRBV5-4 and TRBJ2-7; tentative D call: TRBD1 (6 bases). The CDR3 length is 15 residues. Germline CDR1 is SGHNT and CDR2 is YYREEE (reference sequence). Trimming took off 3 bases at V and 3 bases at J, with 16 bases between the two ends. The CDR3 bases are TGTGCCAGCAGCTCCGGACAGTCCCTAAACTACGAGCAGTACTTC. Translated: CASSSGQSLNYEQYF.

V is TRBV10-1 and J is TRBJ2-1, with a tentative D call TRBD1 (6 bases). The CDR3 loop spans 15 amino acids. Trimming took 2 bases from V and 0 from J, leaving 8 bases between them. The germline CDR1 and CDR2 sequences are WNHNN and SYGVQD (reference sequence). The DNA of the CDR3 is TGCGCCAGCAGTGAGAGGGGGAGCTCCTACAATGAGCAGTTCTTC. Its protein product is CASSERGSSYNEQFF.

V gene TRBV7-8 combines with J gene TRBJ1-6, with TRBD1 identical over 9 bases. V shed 3 bases, J shed 8 bases, and the junction held 8 bases outside the gene matches. Germline V gene sequence: CDR1 SGHVS, CDR2 FQNEAQ. The CDR3 has 16 residues. CDR3 region: CASSFVFRDRDSPLHF. The CDR3 bases are TGTGCCAGCAGCTTTGTGTTCCGGGACAGGGATTCACCCCTCCACTTT. The complete variable domain, with remaining parts taken from reference TRBV7-8 and TRBJ1-6, reads GAGVSQSPRYKVAKRGQDVALRCDPISGHVSLFWYQQALGQGPEFLTYFQNEAQLDKSGLPSDRFFAERPEGSVSTLKIQRTQQEDSAVYLCASSFVFRDRDSPLHFGNGTRLTVT.

V gene TRBV9 combines with J gene TRBJ2-2; 8 bases fit TRBD2. The trim removed 4 bases at V and 1 base at J, leaving 6 bases unmatched. Germline V gives CDR1 SGDLS, CDR2 YYNGEE. The CDR3 runs to 16 residues. The CDR3 nucleotides are TGTGCCAGCAGCCCCGGGGGGGGCTGGAACACCGGGGAGCTGTTTTTT. It translates to CASSPGGGWNTGELFF.

J is TRBJ2-2 and V is TRBV5-4; the match to TRBD1 covers 9 bases. Per germline, CDR1 SGHNT and CDR2 YYREEE (reference sequence). J lost 3 bases, V lost 4 bases, and 1 base had no gene match. The CDR3 contains 14 residues. The CDR3 is CASSRDRDTGELFF. The CDR3 DNA sequence: TGTGCCAGCAGCCGGGACAGGGACACCGGGGAGCTGTTTTTT.

The chain employs TRBV12-2 and TRBJ2-1. TRBV12-2 is a recognized pseudogene. The CDR3 is 16 amino acids. CDR3 DNA: TGTGCAAGTCGCTTAGCTGGGACCCACTCCTACAATGAGCAGTTCTTC. The encoded protein is CASRLAGTHSYNEQFF.

The chain couples TRBV28 to TRBJ1-5; 10 bases are a match to TRBD1. Unmatched junction bases numbered 9, after V lost 6 bases and J lost 7 bases. Germline loops: CDR1 MDHEN, CDR2 SYDVKM. CDR3 length equals 15 residues. CDR3 DNA: TGTGCCAGCAGCCTGGGACAGGGGTTCAGGCAGCCCCAGCATTTT. It specifies CASSLGQGFRQPQHF.

The chain couples TRBV30 to TRBJ1-1; TRBD1 is a possible D gene (5 bases). This CDR3 spans 13 amino acids. The germline V gene has CDR1 GTSNPN and CDR2 SVGIG (reference sequence). V shed 4 bases and J shed 1 base, with 10 bases lying between them. The CDR3 DNA reads as TGTGCCTGGAATTTAAGGGGGAACACTGAAGCTTTCTTT. It yields the protein CAWNLRGNTEAFF.

This chain connects TRBV5-1 to TRBJ1-1, with D hard to call. Per the germline V gene, CDR1 is SGHRS and CDR2 is YFSETQ. V lost 3 bases, J lost 2 bases, and 14 bases lay in between. The CDR3 has 15 amino acids. The CDR3 loop is CASSSGDGPNTEAFF. CDR3 DNA sequence: TGCGCCAGCAGCTCAGGAGACGGCCCTAACACTGAAGCTTTCTTT.

The chain carries TRBV14 and TRBJ1-6, with TRBD1 as a possible D gene (6 bases). Between the trimmed V and J ends, which lost 1 base and 10 bases, there was a span of 23 bases. CDR1 is SGHDN and CDR2 is FVKESK in the germline V gene. The CDR3 sequence is 18 residues long. CDR3 nucleotides: TGTGCCAGCAGCCAAGTTGGGCTTCAACGCACCGGGGGCTCACCCCTCCACTTT. Encoded protein: CASSQVGLQRTGGSPLHF.

The chain uses TRBV5-6 and TRBJ1-4; D is unclear. The CDR3 is 15 amino acids. The ends were cut back, 4 bases at V and 4 bases at J, with 14 bases in the middle. The germline gives CDR1 SGHDT, CDR2 YYEEEE. The CDR3 reads CASSLDGRVNEKLFF. CDR3 nucleotides: TGTGCCAGCAGCCTGGACGGACGAGTTAATGAAAAACTGTTTTTT.

V and J are TRBV10-2 and TRBJ1-5; 11 positions match TRBD1. V trimming: 0 bases; J trimming: 7 bases; junction bases outside the gene matches: 2. Germline CDR1 and CDR2: WSHSY and SAAADI. This CDR3 is built from 15 residues. The CDR3 DNA reads as TGCGCCAGCAGTGAGTCAGGGACAGGGGGACAGCCCCAGCATTTT. Translated: CASSESGTGGQPQHF.

The V call is TRBV11-2, the J call TRBJ2-7; the D gene could be TRBD1 or TRBD2 (5 bases each). The CDR3 consists of 15 residues. With 6 bases removed from V and 3 bases from J, the gap between germline ends came to 18 bases. The germline gives CDR1 SGHAT, CDR2 FQNNGV. Here the CDR3 reads CASSVGTFGVYEQYF. DNA of the CDR3: TGTGCCAGCAGTGTAGGGACGTTTGGGGTCTACGAGCAGTACTTC.

Written as DNA, the CDR3 is TGTGCCAGTACACCAGGGCCTAACTATGGCTACACCTTC. Amino acids: CASTPGPNYGYTF. V is TRBV19 and J is TRBJ1-2, with a weak D call TRBD1 (5 bases). CDR3 length: 13 residues. Trimming stripped 7 bases from V and 0 bases from J, with 9 bases between. Germline V lookup: CDR1 LNHDA, CDR2 SQIVND (reference sequence).

The V call is TRBV27, the J call TRBJ1-1; 7 bases agree with TRBD1. CDR1 and CDR2 from the germline V gene are MNHEY and SMNVEV (reference sequence). This CDR3 comprises 15 residues. The V segment lost 10 bases and the J segment 0 bases; nucleotides outside the gene matches: 11. The CDR3: CATRDLQGLNTEAFF. The CDR3 DNA follows: TGTGCCACCAGAGACTTACAGGGGTTGAACACTGAAGCTTTCTTT.

The V call is TRBV6-1, the J call TRBJ2-7; D possibly corresponds to TRBD2 (6 bases). This CDR3 comprises 13 residues. Per the germline V gene, CDR1 is MNHNS and CDR2 is SASEGT. The ends were cut back, 4 bases at V and 6 bases at J, with 13 bases in the middle. The CDR3 loop reads CASSGLSGVEQYF. In DNA, the CDR3 is TGTGCCAGCAGTGGCCTCTCGGGGGTCGAGCAGTACTTC.

The chain has TRBV18 and TRBJ1-2; 9 nucleotides align to TRBD1. Per the germline V gene, CDR1 is KGHSH and CDR2 is LQKENI. This CDR3 region has 15 residues. With V trimmed by 0 bases and J by 10 bases, 9 bases remained unmatched. The CDR3 region has the DNA TGTGCCAGCTCACCACCTCCGGGACAGGGAGGATCCTACACCTTC. Translated: CASSPPPGQGGSYTF. The whole variable domain, filled in from reference TRBV18 and TRBJ1-2, reads NAGVMQNPRHLVRRRGQEARLRCSPMKGHSHVYWYRQLPEEGLKFMVYLQKENIIDESGMPKERFSAEFPKEGPSILRIQQVVRGDSAAYFCASSPPPGQGGSYTFGSGTRLTVV.

The CDR3 here is CASSYDEGGQYF. CDR3 DNA: TGCGCCAGCAGCTATGACGAGGGGGGGCAGTACTTC. The V and J genes are TRBV5-1 and TRBJ2-7; possibly TRBD1 or TRBD2 for D (6 bases each). V was trimmed by 3 bases and J by 9 bases, leaving 13 bases between them. The V gene's germline CDR1 is SGHRS and CDR2 YFSETQ. The CDR3 is 12 amino acids.

The genes are TRBV29-1 and TRBJ1-2; D might be TRBD1 (5 bases). The germline CDR1 and CDR2 sequences are SQVTM and ANQGSEA. The CDR3 covers 13 residues. V gave up 8 bases and J gave up 0 bases, with 13 bases separating them. CDR3 nucleotides: TGCAGCCCGGGGGGGTTAGCTAACTATGGCTACACCTTC. Its translation: CSPGGLANYGYTF.

The J gene is TRBJ2-1, the V gene TRBV9, with D possibly being TRBD2 (7 bases). V lost 0 bases, J lost 10 bases, and 17 bases lay in between. From germline, CDR1 is SGDLS and CDR2 YYNGEE. CDR3 length: 15 residues. The CDR3 DNA reads TGTGCCAGCAGCGTAGGAGCGGGACGACAGGTAGAGCAGTTCTTC. This gives the protein CASSVGAGRQVEQFF.

In the case of this clone: At one boundary the junction diverges from the germline segment, which might be a read error. The genes are TRBV5-4 and TRBJ2-1; D is unclear. This CDR3 comprises 16 residues. The germline V gene encodes CDR1 SGHNT and CDR2 YYREEE (reference sequence). The CDR3: CASTLGSRSSYNEQFF. CDR3 DNA: TGTGCCAGCACCTTGGGATCCAGGAGCTCCTACAATGAGCAGTTCTTC.

The chain uses TRBV5-1 and TRBJ1-2; a weak D match, TRBD1 (6 bases). The CDR3 covers 16 residues. V was clipped by 4 bases and J by 8 bases, with 24 bases between them. Germline CDR1 SGHRS, CDR2 YFSETQ. The CDR3 DNA reads as TGCGCCAGCAGCGGCGGACAGACTAACCTTCTATGGGGCTACACCTTC. This sequence encodes CASSGGQTNLLWGYTF.

The chain uses TRBV7-2 and TRBJ1-3; no definite D call. CDR3 size: 13 residues. With 0 bases removed from V and 2 bases from J, the gap between germline ends came to 2 bases. Germline-derived CDR1 and CDR2 are SGHTA and FQGNSA. The CDR3 sequence: CASSLATGNTIYF. The DNA of the CDR3 is TGTGCCAGCAGCTTAGCGACTGGAAACACCATATATTTT.

V is TRBV28 and J is TRBJ1-4, with D unclear. V gave up 2 bases and J gave up 9 bases, with 7 bases separating them. This CDR3 spans 12 amino acids. Germline CDR1 and CDR2: MDHEN and SYDVKM. The CDR3 here is CASSLIDQKLFF. DNA for the CDR3: TGTGCCAGCAGTTTAATAGATCAAAAACTGTTTTTT. The variable domain in full, completed from reference TRBV28 and TRBJ1-4, reads DVKVTQSSRYLVKRTGEKVFLECVQDMDHENMFWYRQDPGLGLRLIYFSYDVKMKEKGDIPEGYSVSREKKERFSLILESASTNQTSMYLCASSLIDQKLFFGSGTQLSVL.

The rearrangement uses TRBV5-6 and TRBJ2-3, with 10 bases matching TRBD2. The V and J ends lost 4 bases and 13 bases, in that order; junction bases with no gene match: 15. The CDR3 totals 15 residues. CDR1 SGHDT and CDR2 YYEEEE come from the germline V gene. Here the CDR3 reads CASSLPSGSSGSEYF. Here the CDR3 DNA reads TGTGCCAGCAGCCTGCCTAGCGGGAGCTCCGGGAGTGAGTATTTT.

V is TRBV6-4 and J is TRBJ2-1; 7 bases agree with TRBD1. J lost 5 bases, V lost 4 bases, and 8 bases had no gene match. Germline-derived CDR1 and CDR2 are MRHNA and SNTAGT. The CDR3 is 15 residues long. CDR3 loop: CASSVWTGANNEQFF. Here the CDR3 DNA reads TGTGCCAGCAGTGTTTGGACAGGAGCTAACAATGAGCAGTTCTTC.

CDR3 DNA: TGTGCCAGCAACGGGGACGTTAGCACAGATACGCAGTATTTT. It encodes CASNGDVSTDTQYF. V is TRBV6-5 and J is TRBJ2-3; D may match TRBD1 or TRBD2 (5 bases each). Trimming cost V 7 bases and J 0 bases, with 11 bases left between them. Germline assignment: CDR1 MNHEY and CDR2 SVGAGI. CDR3 length equals 14 residues.

The chain links TRBV27 to TRBJ1-4; the match to TRBD1 covers 7 bases. From germline, CDR1 is MNHEY and CDR2 SMNVEV (reference sequence). The CDR3 runs to 15 residues. V trimming: 2 bases; J trimming: 4 bases; junction bases outside the gene matches: 4. The CDR3 DNA reads TGTGCCAGCAGTTTACGGGACAGAGTTAATGAAAAACTGTTTTTT. It is translated as CASSLRDRVNEKLFF.

V usage is TRBV6-5 and J usage is TRBJ1-1; D call uncertain. The CDR3 runs 11 residues. Germline CDR1 and CDR2: MNHEY and SVGAGI. Trimming pared 8 bases from V and 0 bases from J, leaving 4 bases between. The CDR3 bases are TGTGCCAGCCGTCTGAACACTGAAGCTTTCTTT. This translates into CASRLNTEAFF.

The chain recombines TRBV7-9 with TRBJ2-5; weak D call: TRBD2 (5 bases). The germline V gene encodes CDR1 SEHNR and CDR2 FQNEAQ (reference sequence). The CDR3 has 15 residues. Trimming stripped 2 bases from V and 3 bases from J, with 13 bases between. DNA of the CDR3: TGTGCCAGCAGCTTAAGGAGACTACCGAAAGAGACCCAGTACTTC. Protein sequence: CASSLRRLPKETQYF. Combining the CDR3 with reference TRBV7-9 and TRBJ2-5 gives the whole variable domain DTGVSQNPRHKITKRGQNVTFRCDPISEHNRLYWYRQTLGQGPEFLTYFQNEAQLEKSRLLSDRFSAERPKGSFSTLEIQRTEQGDSAMYLCASSLRRLPKETQYFGPGTRLLVL.

V gene TRBV4-2 combines with J gene TRBJ1-2; no clear D gene. V was pared by 0 bases and J by 5 bases, with 13 bases between. The germline CDR1 and CDR2 sequences are LGHNA and YNFKEQ. The CDR3 has 15 residues. CDR3 bases: TGTGCCAGCAGCCAAGATCTTGAGGGTTGGTATGGCTACACCTTC. Amino acids: CASSQDLEGWYGYTF.